This is a list of T cell receptor beta chains from one sample in a study of T cell repertoires in ileal Crohn's disease. Profiled with immunoSEQ multiplex PCR; TCRdb holds only in-frame clones, not every one. The sample records about 13,000 clones, around 80% being singletons. The sequenced material came from ileal tissue. These receptors were obtained from an adult with Crohn's disease. Each CDR3 is given with its conserved first and last residue. The order of the fields is clone size, V gene, J gene, D gene, CDR3 protein, CDR3 DNA. The D gene is left open where the match is weak. Part of the rows lack a size; the others show once, few, many or a class for expanded clones.

once	TRBV9	TRBJ2-1	TRBD2	CASSVGRLAGYNEQFF	TGTGCCAGCAGCGTCGGGCGACTAGCGGGATACAATGAGCAGTTCTTC
medium-sized	TRBV14	TRBJ1-2	NA	CASSQGGYGYTF	TGTGCCAGCAGCCAGGGGGGGTATGGCTACACCTTC
NA	TRBV6-1	TRBJ2-1	TRBD1	CASSQDRGRNNEQFF	TGTGCCAGCAGCCAGGACAGGGGGAGGAACAATGAGCAGTTCTTC
NA	TRBV5-1	TRBJ1-4	NA	CASSLEGLVNEKLFF	TGCGCCAGCAGCTTGGAGGGACTGGTGAATGAAAAACTGTTTTTT
NA	TRBV11-2	TRBJ2-7	NA	CASSLYFSYEQYF	TGTGCCAGCAGCCTGTACTTCTCCTACGAGCAGTACTTC
NA	TRBV5-1	TRBJ2-5	TRBD2	CASSLDGGAAQYF	TGCGCCAGCAGCTTGGACGGGGGGGCGGCCCAGTACTTC
NA	TRBV6-1	TRBJ1-5	NA	CASSFTDRPTQPQHF	TGTGCCAGCAGTTTCACAGACAGGCCCACTCAGCCCCAGCATTTT
NA	TRBV9	TRBJ2-1	NA	CASSGAGGGFDEQFF	TGTGCCAGCAGCGGAGCAGGGGGAGGCTTCGATGAGCAGTTCTTC
once	TRBV7-2	TRBJ2-7	TRBD1	CASSPPQGASEQYF	TGTGCCAGCAGTCCCCCTCAGGGGGCATCCGAGCAGTACTTC
few	TRBV7-2	TRBJ1-2	TRBD1	CASSLSGQGVTFGYTF	TGTGCCAGCAGCTTATCGGGACAGGGGGTAACATTTGGCTACACCTTC
NA	TRBV6-4	TRBJ2-2	NA	CASSDSARGDTGELFF	TGTGCCAGCAGTGACTCGGCCAGGGGGGACACCGGGGAGCTGTTTTTT
once	TRBV15	TRBJ2-1	NA	CATSRDGGKEQFF	TGTGCCACCAGCAGAGATGGGGGGAAAGAGCAGTTCTTC
NA	TRBV4-1	TRBJ1-3	NA	CASSWRRRWVSNTIYF	TGCGCCAGCAGCTGGAGGAGGAGATGGGTCTCTAACACCATATATTTT
NA	TRBV27	TRBJ1-1	NA	CASSLYRDTEAFF	TGTGCCAGCAGTCTTTATAGAGACACTGAAGCTTTCTTT
NA	TRBV11-3	TRBJ1-1	NA	CASSRSRGRENTEAFF	TGTGCCAGCAGTCGGAGCAGAGGGCGCGAGAACACTGAAGCTTTCTTT
NA	TRBV25-1	TRBJ2-1	TRBD2	CASTGGGNDYNEQFF	TGTGCCAGCACCGGGGGGGGGAACGACTACAATGAGCAGTTCTTC
NA	TRBV5-1	TRBJ2-7	TRBD1	CASSAQGARYEQYF	TGCGCCAGCAGCGCACAGGGGGCCCGCTACGAGCAGTACTTC
NA	TRBV27	TRBJ2-5	NA	CASSTYGQGRVVRETQYF	TGTGCCAGCAGTACCTACGGTCAGGGGCGAGTAGTGCGGGAGACCCAGTACTTC
few	TRBV27	TRBJ2-7	NA	CASSIRGGRHEQYF	TGTGCCAGCAGTATCAGAGGGGGTCGCCACGAGCAGTACTTC
NA	TRBV6-1	TRBJ2-3	TRBD2	CASSELAGGHTDTQYF	TGTGCCAGCAGTGAACTAGCGGGGGGCCACACAGATACGCAGTATTTT
NA	TRBV27	TRBJ1-2	NA	CASSSSGEGYTF	TGTGCCAGCAGTTCCTCAGGGGAAGGCTACACCTTC
NA	TRBV9	TRBJ2-5	NA	CASSVAVQGQETQYF	TGTGCCAGCAGCGTAGCTGTGCAGGGCCAAGAGACCCAGTACTTC
NA	TRBV18	TRBJ1-2	TRBD1	CASSIDRGRDGYTF	TGTGCCAGCTCAATCGACAGGGGGCGGGATGGCTACACCTTC
NA	TRBV10-3	TRBJ2-7	TRBD2	CAIRDRGGYFDEQYF	TGTGCCATCAGAGATCGGGGGGGCTATTTCGACGAGCAGTACTTC
few	TRBV10-1	TRBJ2-7	TRBD2	CASSEGLAGPYEQYF	TGCGCCAGCAGTGAGGGACTAGCGGGACCCTACGAGCAGTACTTC
NA	TRBV27	TRBJ2-2	NA	CASKLGRVDTGELFF	TGTGCCAGCAAATTAGGGCGGGTTGACACCGGGGAGCTGTTTTTT
once	TRBV2	TRBJ2-2	TRBD1	CASRGDRTLIPTGELFF	TGTGCCAGCAGGGGGGACAGGACCTTGATTCCTACCGGGGAGCTGTTTTTT
NA	TRBV4-2	TRBJ2-7	TRBD2	CASSPSGTSTGEQYF	TGTGCCAGCAGCCCTTCCGGGACTAGTACTGGCGAGCAGTACTTC
NA	TRBV2	TRBJ2-1	TRBD2	CASRLRTSGGGSEQFF	TGTGCCAGCAGACTCAGGACTAGCGGGGGGGGGTCTGAGCAGTTCTTC
NA	TRBV10-1	TRBJ1-1	NA	CASSESRTTNTEAFF	TGCGCCAGCAGTGAGTCTCGGACTACGAACACTGAAGCTTTCTTT
NA	TRBV10-2	TRBJ1-5	NA	CASSWDGAGNQPQHF	TGCGCCAGCAGCTGGGATGGGGCAGGCAATCAGCCCCAGCATTTT
NA	TRBV5-8	TRBJ2-5	NA	CASSFELRETQYF	TGTGCCAGCAGCTTTGAGTTGCGAGAGACCCAGTACTTC
few	TRBV5-6	TRBJ2-4	NA	CASSLGHHKGNIQYF	TGTGCCAGCAGCTTGGGACATCATAAGGGGAACATTCAGTACTTC
NA	TRBV7-2	TRBJ2-1	TRBD2	CASSSGRGVYNEQFF	TGTGCCAGCAGCTCCGGGCGGGGGGTGTACAATGAGCAGTTCTTC
NA	TRBV19	TRBJ2-5	TRBD1	CASSTRTGWSETQYF	TGTGCCAGTAGTACAAGGACAGGGTGGTCGGAGACCCAGTACTTC
few	TRBV2	TRBJ1-3	NA	CASTSPRGAAGNTIYF	TGTGCCAGCACGTCCCCACGGGGGGCTGCTGGAAACACCATATATTTT
NA	TRBV30	TRBJ2-7	TRBD2	CAWIPAGTASYEQYF	TGTGCCTGGATCCCAGCGGGAACGGCATCCTACGAGCAGTACTTC
NA	TRBV19	TRBJ2-2	NA	CASVRAGSTGELFF	TGTGCCAGTGTCCGGGCGGGGAGTACCGGGGAGCTGTTTTTT
NA	TRBV6-1	TRBJ1-2	NA	CASSGDPGANYGYTF	TGTGCCAGCAGTGGGGACCCAGGGGCGAACTATGGCTACACCTTC
NA	TRBV7-9	TRBJ2-7	TRBD1	CASSSQGAYYEQYF	TGTGCCAGCAGCTCACAGGGGGCGTACTACGAGCAGTACTTC
NA	TRBV20-1	TRBJ2-3	NA	CSVVVADTQYF	TGCAGTGTCGTAGTCGCAGATACGCAGTATTTT
NA	TRBV7-3	TRBJ2-3	TRBD1	CASSLGQTSTDTQYF	TGTGCCAGCAGCCTGGGACAGACAAGCACAGATACGCAGTATTTT
NA	TRBV6-1	TRBJ2-3	TRBD2	CASSGLAGADTQYF	TGTGCCAGCAGTGGACTAGCGGGGGCAGATACGCAGTATTTT
NA	TRBV2	TRBJ2-1	TRBD2	CASRDFFGTSGGNQFF	TGTGCCAGCAGAGACTTTTTCGGGACTAGCGGGGGCAACCAGTTCTTC
NA	TRBV6-1	TRBJ1-2	TRBD1	CASIPPGTVYGYTF	TGTGCCAGCATACCTCCCGGGACAGTTTATGGCTACACCTTC
few	TRBV7-3	TRBJ1-1	NA	CASSFWGGGALDTEAFF	TGTGCCAGCAGCTTTTGGGGGGGCGGAGCCTTGGACACTGAAGCTTTCTTT
NA	TRBV5-1	TRBJ2-3	TRBD2	CASSLAQVAGLKDTQYF	TGCGCCAGCAGCTTGGCCCAGGTAGCGGGGCTTAAAGATACGCAGTATTTT
few	TRBV7-6	TRBJ1-5	TRBD1	CASSLGQGTQPQHF	TGTGCCAGCAGCTTAGGACAGGGCACCCAGCCCCAGCATTTT
NA	TRBV5-1	TRBJ2-1	NA	CASSLASGGPWFF	TGCGCCAGCAGCTTGGCGTCCGGAGGCCCGTGGTTCTTC
NA	TRBV14	TRBJ1-3	NA	CASSQDLGFSGNTIYF	TGTGCCAGCAGCCAAGATCTGGGCTTCTCTGGAAACACCATATATTTT
NA	TRBV14	TRBJ2-7	NA	CASAGGAGNSEQYF	TGTGCCAGCGCCGGCGGGGCGGGGAATTCCGAGCAGTACTTC
NA	TRBV9	TRBJ1-4	NA	CASSAYPRPYSGSTDEKLFF	TGTGCCAGCAGCGCGTACCCGAGACCCTACTCGGGGTCAACCGATGAAAAACTGTTTTTT